The 10 T cell receptor beta chains listed next were all sequenced from one sample in a study of blood T cell repertoires in COVID-19. TCRdb keeps only in-frame clones here, not all; method: immunoSEQ multiplex PCR. In the table there are about 190,000 clones, 76% of which are singletons. The sample consisted of PBMCs or T cells enriched from blood (not recorded which). The receptors were gathered from a woman aged 45-65 years with acute COVID-19.

This clone has a handful of counts. The genes are TRBV7-2 and TRBJ1-2; 8 bases line up with TRBD1. Trimming cost V 1 base and J 5 bases; bases outside gene matches: 0. CDR3 length: 13 amino acids. Looked up from germline, CDR1 is SGHTA and CDR2 is FQGNSA. In DNA form, the CDR3 reads TGTGCCAGCAGCTTAGGGACAGGGTATGGCTACACCTTC. Translation: CASSLGTGYGYTF.

This chain links TRBV28 with TRBJ2-3, with 7 bases aligning to TRBD1. Germline values: CDR1 MDHEN, CDR2 SYDVKM. Trimming took 6 bases from V and 2 from J; bases not matched to a gene: 8. The CDR3 runs 15 residues. The DNA of the CDR3 is TGTGCCAGCAGGACGGCCGGGACAGACACAGATACGCAGTATTTT. Translating it yields CASRTAGTDTDTQYF.

The chain combines TRBV19 with TRBJ1-2; 7 nucleotides agree with TRBD1. The CDR3 sequence is 15 residues long. Germline V lookup: CDR1 LNHDA, CDR2 SQIVND (reference sequence). V lost 3 bases, J lost 5 bases, and 9 bases stayed unmatched. CDR3 residues: CASSISSGGSYGYTF. In DNA, the CDR3 is TGTGCCAGTAGTATTTCCTCAGGGGGTTCGTATGGCTACACCTTC.

In this sample, this clone turned up a few times. The chain links TRBV7-9 to TRBJ1-4; D might be TRBD1 (5 bases). Germline V gene sequence: CDR1 SEHNR, CDR2 FQNEAQ (reference sequence). This CDR3 comprises 13 residues. Trimming removed 1 base at V and 12 bases at J, with 12 bases between. Here the CDR3 reads CASSLEVGGELFF. The CDR3 region has the DNA TGTGCCAGCAGCTTAGAGGTTGGGGGGGAACTGTTTTTT.

The gene calls are TRBV6-5 and TRBJ2-2; a weak D match, TRBD2 (5 bases). Germline CDR1 reads MNHEY; CDR2 reads SVGAGI. The CDR3 is made up of 16 amino acids. With 2 bases removed from V and 0 bases from J, the gap between germline ends came to 10 bases. CDR3 DNA sequence: TGTGCCAGCAGTTACCAGCGGCGAACGAACACCGGGGAGCTGTTTTTT. It yields the protein CASSYQRRTNTGELFF.

V is TRBV19 and J is TRBJ2-7; 9 bases are shared with TRBD1. The CDR3 consists of 14 residues. In germline, CDR1 is LNHDA, CDR2 SQIVND (reference sequence). Germline trimming cut 8 bases from V and 5 bases from J; bases unmatched to any gene: 10. The CDR3 DNA follows: TGTGCCAGTCCCCGGCGGGACAGGGACCACGAGCAGTACGTC. It encodes CASPRRDRDHEQYV.

The J gene is TRBJ1-1, the V gene TRBV30; possibly TRBD1 for D (6 bases). This CDR3 contains 13 residues. CDR1 is GTSNPN, CDR2 SVGIG, per germline (reference sequence). Trimming removed 5 bases at V and 4 bases at J, with 14 bases between. CDR3 in DNA: TGTGCCTGGCTAGACAGGAGTACCACTGAAGCTTTCTTT. The encoded protein is CAWLDRSTTEAFF.

The CDR3 loop reads CASRPTGGRFEKLFF. CDR3 sequence (DNA): TGTGCCAGCAGACCAACAGGGGGGCGGTTTGAAAAACTGTTTTTT. V and J are TRBV2 and TRBJ1-4, with TRBD1 matching 8 bases. The ends lost 6 bases at V and 7 bases at J; junction bases unmatched: 10. Germline loops: CDR1 SNHLY, CDR2 FYNNEI. The CDR3 contains 15 residues.

The chain employs TRBV29-1 and TRBJ1-2, with a possible D match to TRBD1 (5 bases). Germline V CDR1 and CDR2: SQVTM, ANQGSEA. Between the trimmed V and J ends, which lost 4 bases and 13 bases, there was a span of 10 bases. This CDR3 contains 9 residues. For the CDR3, the DNA is TGCAGCGTTGGGGGGGAAGGCACCTTC. Protein sequence: CSVGGEGTF.

The sample holds one count of this clone. The chain recombines TRBV28 with TRBJ1-3; 9 bases line up with TRBD1. The CDR3 runs to 17 residues. Germline V lookup: CDR1 MDHEN, CDR2 SYDVKM. With 3 bases clipped from V and 3 bases from J, the junction kept 9 bases outside the gene matches. CDR3 DNA: TGTGCCAGCAGTTTCTTGGGACAGGGCTCCCGTGGAAACACCATATATTTT. This gives the protein CASSFLGQGSRGNTIYF.